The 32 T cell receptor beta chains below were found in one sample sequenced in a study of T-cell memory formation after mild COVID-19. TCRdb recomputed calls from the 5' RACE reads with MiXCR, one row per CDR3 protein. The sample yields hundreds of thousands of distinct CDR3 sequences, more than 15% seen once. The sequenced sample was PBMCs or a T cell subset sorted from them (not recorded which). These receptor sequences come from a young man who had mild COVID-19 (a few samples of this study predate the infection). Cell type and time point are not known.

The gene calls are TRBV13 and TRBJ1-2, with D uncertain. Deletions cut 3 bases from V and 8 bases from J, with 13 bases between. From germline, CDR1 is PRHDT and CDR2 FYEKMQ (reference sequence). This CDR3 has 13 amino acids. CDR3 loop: CASSFGPKFGYTF. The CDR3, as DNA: TGTGCCAGCAGCTTCGGACCAAAATTCGGCTACACCTTC.

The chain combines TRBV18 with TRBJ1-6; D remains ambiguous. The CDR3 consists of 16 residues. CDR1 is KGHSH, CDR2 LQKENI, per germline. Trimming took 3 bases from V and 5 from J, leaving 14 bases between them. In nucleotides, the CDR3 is TGTGCCAGCTCACCGATGCTCCTGGCGGATAATTCACCCCTCCACTTT. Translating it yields CASSPMLLADNSPLHF.

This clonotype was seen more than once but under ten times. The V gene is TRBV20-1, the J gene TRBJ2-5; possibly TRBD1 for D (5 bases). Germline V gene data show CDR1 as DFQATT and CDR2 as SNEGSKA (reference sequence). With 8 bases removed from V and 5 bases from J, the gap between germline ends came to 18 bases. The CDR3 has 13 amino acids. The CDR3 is CSSGAGPGETQYF. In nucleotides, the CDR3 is TGCAGTAGTGGGGCAGGGCCAGGGGAGACCCAGTACTTC.

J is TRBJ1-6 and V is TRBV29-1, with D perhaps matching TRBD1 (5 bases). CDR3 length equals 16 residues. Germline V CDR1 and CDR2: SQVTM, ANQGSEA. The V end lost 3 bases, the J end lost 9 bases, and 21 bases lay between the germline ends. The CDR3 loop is CSVDTRGTTFISPLHF. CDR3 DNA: TGCAGCGTTGATACCCGGGGGACGACGTTTATTTCACCCCTCCACTTT. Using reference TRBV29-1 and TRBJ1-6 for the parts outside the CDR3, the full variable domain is SAVISQKPSRDICQRGTSLTIQCQVDSQVTMMFWYRQQPGQSLTLIATANQGSEATYESGFVIDKFPISRPNLTFSTLTVSNMSPEDSSIYLCSVDTRGTTFISPLHFGNGTRLTVT.

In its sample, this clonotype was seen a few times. Written as DNA, the CDR3 is TGTGCCAGCAGTTACTCCGGGGGGACAGGGGGCGCCTACACCTTC. Residues: CASSYSGGTGGAYTF. V and J are TRBV6-5 and TRBJ1-2, with TRBD1 identical over 12 bases. In germline, CDR1 is MNHEY, CDR2 SVGAGI. CDR3 size: 15 residues. J lost 10 bases, V lost 0 bases, and 6 bases had no gene match.

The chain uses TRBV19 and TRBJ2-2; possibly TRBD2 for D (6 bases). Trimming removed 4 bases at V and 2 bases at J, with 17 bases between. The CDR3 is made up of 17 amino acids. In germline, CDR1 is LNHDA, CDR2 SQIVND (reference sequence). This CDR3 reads CASSTTLWDFNTGELFF. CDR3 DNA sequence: TGTGCCAGTAGTACGACTCTCTGGGACTTCAACACCGGGGAGCTGTTTTTT.

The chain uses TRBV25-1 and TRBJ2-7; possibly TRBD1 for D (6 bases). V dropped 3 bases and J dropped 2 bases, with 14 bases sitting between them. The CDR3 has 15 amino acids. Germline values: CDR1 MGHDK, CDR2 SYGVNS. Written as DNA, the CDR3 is TGTGCCAGCAGTGAGCCTCAGGGGCTAGCCTACGAGCAGTACTTC. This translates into CASSEPQGLAYEQYF.

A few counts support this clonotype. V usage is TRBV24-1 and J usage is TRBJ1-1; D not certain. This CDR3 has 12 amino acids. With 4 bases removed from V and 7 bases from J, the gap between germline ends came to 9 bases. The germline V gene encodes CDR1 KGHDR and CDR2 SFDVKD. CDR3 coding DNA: TGTGCCACCAGTGACCGACAAGGTGAAGCTTTCTTT. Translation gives CATSDRQGEAFF.

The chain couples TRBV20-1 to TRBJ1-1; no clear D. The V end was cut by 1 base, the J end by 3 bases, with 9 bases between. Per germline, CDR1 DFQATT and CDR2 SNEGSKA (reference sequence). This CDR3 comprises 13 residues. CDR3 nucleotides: TGCAGTGCTAGAGGGCAGACGTACACTGAAGCTTTCTTT. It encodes CSARGQTYTEAFF.

CDR3 region: CASSLRDGAPDTQYF. The CDR3 nucleotides read TGTGCCAGCAGTTTACGTGACGGGGCACCAGATACGCAGTATTTT. V usage is TRBV12-3 or TRBV12-4 and J usage is TRBJ2-3; D could derive from TRBD1 or TRBD2 (5 bases each). The CDR3 loop spans 15 amino acids. Trimming took off 2 bases at V and 4 bases at J, with 13 bases between the two ends.

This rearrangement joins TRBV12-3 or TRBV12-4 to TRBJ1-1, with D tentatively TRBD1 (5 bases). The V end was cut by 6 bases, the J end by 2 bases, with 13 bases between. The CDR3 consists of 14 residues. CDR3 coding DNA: TGTGCCAGCAGCCCCAGGGATTTTAACACTGAAGCTTTCTTT. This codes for CASSPRDFNTEAFF.

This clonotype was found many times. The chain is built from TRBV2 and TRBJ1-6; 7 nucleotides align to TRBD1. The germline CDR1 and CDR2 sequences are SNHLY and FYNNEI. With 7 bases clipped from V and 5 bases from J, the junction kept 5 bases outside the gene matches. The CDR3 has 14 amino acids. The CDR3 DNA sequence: TGTGCCAGCAAGGCAGGGGGGAATAATTCACCCCTCCACTTT. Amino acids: CASKAGGNNSPLHF.

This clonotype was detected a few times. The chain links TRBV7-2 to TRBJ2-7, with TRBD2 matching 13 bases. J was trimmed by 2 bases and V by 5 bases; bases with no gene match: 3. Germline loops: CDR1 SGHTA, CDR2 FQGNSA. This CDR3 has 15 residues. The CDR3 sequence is CASSTGLAGPYEQYF. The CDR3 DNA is TGTGCCAGCAGCACGGGACTAGCGGGGCCCTACGAGCAGTACTTC. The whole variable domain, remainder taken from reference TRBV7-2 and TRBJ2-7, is GAGVSQSPSNKVTEKGKDVELRCDPISGHTALYWYRQSLGQGLEFLIYFQGNSAPDKSGLPSDRFSAERTGGSVSTLTIQRTQQEDSAVYLCASSTGLAGPYEQYFGPGTRLTVT.

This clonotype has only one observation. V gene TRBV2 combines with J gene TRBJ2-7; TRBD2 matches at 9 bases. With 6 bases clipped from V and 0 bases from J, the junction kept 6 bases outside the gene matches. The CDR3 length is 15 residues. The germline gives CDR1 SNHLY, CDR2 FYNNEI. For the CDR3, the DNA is TGTGCCAGCAGAAATAGCGGGGGAAGCTCCTACGAGCAGTACGTC. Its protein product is CASRNSGGSSYEQYV.

The CDR3 protein is CASSTTENNEQFF. DNA of the CDR3: TGTGCCAGCAGCACCACAGAAAACAATGAGCAGTTCTTC. The chain recombines TRBV12-3 or TRBV12-4 with TRBJ2-1; the D is unclear. V lost 6 bases to trimming and J lost 5 bases, with 11 bases between them. The CDR3 contains 13 residues.

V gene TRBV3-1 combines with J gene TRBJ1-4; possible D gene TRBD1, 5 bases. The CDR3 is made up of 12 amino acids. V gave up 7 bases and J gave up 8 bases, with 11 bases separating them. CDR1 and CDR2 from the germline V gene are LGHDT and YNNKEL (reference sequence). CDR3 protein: CASNSAGEKLFF. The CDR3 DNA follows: TGTGCCAGCAACTCGGCAGGGGAAAAACTGTTTTTT.

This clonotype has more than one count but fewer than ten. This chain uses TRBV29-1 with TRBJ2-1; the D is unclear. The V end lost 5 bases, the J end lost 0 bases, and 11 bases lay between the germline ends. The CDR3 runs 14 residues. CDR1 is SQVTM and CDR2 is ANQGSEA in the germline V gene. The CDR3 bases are TGCAGCGTTTTTGTTTCCTCCTCCTACAATGAGCAGTTCTTC. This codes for CSVFVSSSYNEQFF.

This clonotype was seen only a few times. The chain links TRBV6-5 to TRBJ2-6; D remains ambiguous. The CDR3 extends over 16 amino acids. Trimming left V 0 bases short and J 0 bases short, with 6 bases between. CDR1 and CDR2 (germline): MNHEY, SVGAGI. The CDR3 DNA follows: TGTGCCAGCAGTTACTCGTCCCGCTCTGGGGCCAACGTCCTGACTTTC. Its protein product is CASSYSSRSGANVLTF.

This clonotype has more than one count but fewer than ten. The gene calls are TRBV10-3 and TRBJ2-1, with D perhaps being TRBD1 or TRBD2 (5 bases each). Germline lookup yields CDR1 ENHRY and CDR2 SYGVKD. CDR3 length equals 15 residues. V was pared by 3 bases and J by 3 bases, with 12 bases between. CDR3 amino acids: CAISDRGRGYNEQFF. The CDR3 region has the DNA TGTGCCATCAGTGACCGGGGCCGCGGCTACAATGAGCAGTTCTTC.

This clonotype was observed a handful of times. The CDR3 protein is CASSPRGGGEKLFF. The CDR3 nucleotides read TGTGCCAGCAGCCCCCGCGGGGGAGGCGAAAAACTGTTTTTT. This chain links TRBV28 with TRBJ1-4, with D perhaps matching TRBD1 (5 bases). Germline lookup yields CDR1 MDHEN and CDR2 SYDVKM. The CDR3 runs 14 residues. V shed 6 bases and J shed 8 bases, with 16 bases lying between them.

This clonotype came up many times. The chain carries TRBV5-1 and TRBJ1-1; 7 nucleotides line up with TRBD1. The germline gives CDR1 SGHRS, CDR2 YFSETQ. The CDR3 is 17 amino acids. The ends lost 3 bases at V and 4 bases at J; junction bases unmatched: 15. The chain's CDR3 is CASSSFYRGEWSTEAFF. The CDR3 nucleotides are TGCGCCAGCAGCTCGTTCTACAGGGGAGAATGGAGCACTGAAGCTTTCTTT. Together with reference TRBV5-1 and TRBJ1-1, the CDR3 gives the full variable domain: KAGVTQTPRYLIKTRGQQVTLSCSPISGHRSVSWYQQTPGQGLQFLFEYFSETQRNKGNFPGRFSGRQFSNSRSEMNVSTLELGDSALYLCASSSFYRGEWSTEAFFGQGTRLTVV.

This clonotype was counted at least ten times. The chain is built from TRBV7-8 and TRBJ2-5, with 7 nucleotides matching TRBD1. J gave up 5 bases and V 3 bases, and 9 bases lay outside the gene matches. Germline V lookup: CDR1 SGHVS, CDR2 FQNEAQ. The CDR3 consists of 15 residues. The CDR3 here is CASSFDRVGGETQYF. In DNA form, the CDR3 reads TGTGCCAGCAGCTTTGACAGGGTAGGAGGCGAGACCCAGTACTTC.

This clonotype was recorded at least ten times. The CDR3 bases are TGCGCCAGCAGCTTGGCGCAGGGCGCGCGGGCCCCCTCCTACAATGAGCAGTTCTTC. Translated, it gives CASSLAQGARAPSYNEQFF. This rearrangement joins TRBV5-1 to TRBJ2-1; TRBD1 or TRBD2 may be the D gene (5 bases each). Germline CDR1 SGHRS, CDR2 YFSETQ. V was pared by 0 bases and J by 0 bases, with 19 bases between. This CDR3 spans 19 amino acids.

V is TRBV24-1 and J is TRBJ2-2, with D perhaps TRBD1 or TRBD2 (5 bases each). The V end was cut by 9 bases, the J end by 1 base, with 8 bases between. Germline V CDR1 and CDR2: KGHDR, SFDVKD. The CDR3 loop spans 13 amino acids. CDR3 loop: CATGDENTGELFF. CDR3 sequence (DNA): TGTGCCACCGGGGACGAGAACACCGGGGAGCTGTTTTTT.

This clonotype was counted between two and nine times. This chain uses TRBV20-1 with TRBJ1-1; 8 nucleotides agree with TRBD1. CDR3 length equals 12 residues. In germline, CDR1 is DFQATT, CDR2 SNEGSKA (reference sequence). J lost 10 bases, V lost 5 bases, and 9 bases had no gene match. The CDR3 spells CSAPDRALVAFF. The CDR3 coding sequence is TGCAGTGCTCCGGACAGGGCATTGGTAGCTTTCTTT.

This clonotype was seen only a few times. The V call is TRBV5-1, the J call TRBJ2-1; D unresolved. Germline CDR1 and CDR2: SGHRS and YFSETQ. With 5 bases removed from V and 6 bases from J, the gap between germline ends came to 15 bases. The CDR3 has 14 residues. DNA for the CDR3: TGCGCCAGCAGTCTGGAGAGTAATGGCAATGAGCAGTTCTTC. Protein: CASSLESNGNEQFF.

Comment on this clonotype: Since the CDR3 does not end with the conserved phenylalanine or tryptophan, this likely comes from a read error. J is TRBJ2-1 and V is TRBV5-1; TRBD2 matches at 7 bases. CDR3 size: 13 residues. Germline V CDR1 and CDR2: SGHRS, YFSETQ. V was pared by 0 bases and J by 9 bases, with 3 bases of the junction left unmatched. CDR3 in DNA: TGCGCCAGCAGCTTGGGACTAGCATTTGAGCAGTTCTTA. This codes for CASSLGLAFEQFL.

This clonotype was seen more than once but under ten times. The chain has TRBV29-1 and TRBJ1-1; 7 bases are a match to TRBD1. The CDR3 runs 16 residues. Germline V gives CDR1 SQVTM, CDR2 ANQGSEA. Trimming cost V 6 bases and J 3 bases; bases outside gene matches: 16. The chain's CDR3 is CSVRRGGGGADTEAFF. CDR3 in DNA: TGCAGCGTGCGACGGGGCGGAGGGGGCGCTGACACTGAAGCTTTCTTT.

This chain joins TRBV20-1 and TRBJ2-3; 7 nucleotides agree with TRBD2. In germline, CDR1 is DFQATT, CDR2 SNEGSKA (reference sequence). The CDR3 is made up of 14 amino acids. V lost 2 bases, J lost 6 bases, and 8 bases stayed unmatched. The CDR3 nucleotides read TGCAGTGCTAGACGAGCGGGGCCAGGGGATACGCAGTATTTT. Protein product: CSARRAGPGDTQYF.

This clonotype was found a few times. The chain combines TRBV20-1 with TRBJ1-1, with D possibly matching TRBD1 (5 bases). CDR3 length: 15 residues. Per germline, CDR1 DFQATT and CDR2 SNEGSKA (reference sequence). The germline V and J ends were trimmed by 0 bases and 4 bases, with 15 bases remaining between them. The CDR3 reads CSARDSRATGTEAFF. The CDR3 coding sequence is TGCAGTGCTAGAGACTCCAGGGCAACGGGCACTGAAGCTTTCTTT.

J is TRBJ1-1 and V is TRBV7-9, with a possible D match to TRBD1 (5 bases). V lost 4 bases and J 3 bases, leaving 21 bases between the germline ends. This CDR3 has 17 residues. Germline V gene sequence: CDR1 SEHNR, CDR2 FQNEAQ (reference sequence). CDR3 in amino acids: CASSSGGRSQGDTEAFF. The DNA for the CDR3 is TGTGCCAGCAGCTCCGGGGGACGGTCCCAAGGTGACACTGAAGCTTTCTTT.

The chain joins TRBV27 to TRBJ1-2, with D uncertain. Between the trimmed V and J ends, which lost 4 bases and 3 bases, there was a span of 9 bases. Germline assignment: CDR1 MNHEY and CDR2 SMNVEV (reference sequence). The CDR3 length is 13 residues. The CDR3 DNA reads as TGTGCCAGCAGTTATCGGTCGGACTATGGCTACACCTTC. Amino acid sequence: CASSYRSDYGYTF.